Listed here are 18 T cell receptor beta chains from one sample, sequenced in a study of blood T cell repertoires in COVID-19. Sequencing was performed with immunoSEQ multiplex PCR; in TCRdb, only in-frame clones are kept and a portion is missing. The table includes more than 200,000 clones, around 84% detected once. Sequenced input: peripheral blood. The receptor set was obtained from an older man with acute or convalescent COVID-19.

The V and J genes are TRBV4-2 and TRBJ2-1; 8 bases map to TRBD2. V gave up 4 bases and J gave up 10 bases; unmatched junction bases: 12. The germline V gene encodes CDR1 LGHNA and CDR2 YNFKEQ. The CDR3 consists of 15 residues. CDR3 protein: CASSPGAQTSGEQFF. In DNA form, the CDR3 reads TGTGCCAGCAGCCCAGGGGCCCAAACTAGCGGCGAGCAGTTCTTC.

The chain recombines TRBV28 with TRBJ2-7; D is perhaps TRBD2 (6 bases). The CDR3 has 12 amino acids. Trimming removed 6 bases from V and 4 bases from J, with 10 bases in between. In germline, CDR1 is MDHEN, CDR2 SYDVKM. The CDR3 nucleotides are TGTGCCAGCAGGGCCGGGACTTACGAGCAGTACTTC. Translation gives CASRAGTYEQYF.

The genes are TRBV12-3 or TRBV12-4 and TRBJ1-6; D unresolved. The CDR3 is 13 amino acids. The V end lost 6 bases, the J end lost 7 bases, and 10 bases lay between the germline ends. Here the CDR3 DNA reads TGTGCCAGCAGAGAGCGGGAAAATTCACCCCTCCACTTT. It encodes CASRERENSPLHF.

This chain connects TRBV19 to TRBJ2-7; 8 bases agree with TRBD1. Germline V gene lookup returns CDR1 LNHDA and CDR2 SQIVND (reference sequence). This CDR3 has 15 amino acids. Unmatched junction bases numbered 7, after V lost 4 bases and J lost 2 bases. The CDR3 region has the DNA TGTGCCAGTAGTAACCGGGACAGGCCGCCCTACGAGCAGTACTTC. It specifies CASSNRDRPPYEQYF.

The CDR3 nucleotides are TGTGCCAGCAGCGTAAGGACAGGGTCCGAGACCCAGTACTTC. Encoded protein: CASSVRTGSETQYF. V gene TRBV11-2 combines with J gene TRBJ2-5; 8 nucleotides match TRBD1. The CDR3 runs 14 residues. The germline gives CDR1 SGHAT, CDR2 FQNNGV. V shed 5 bases and J 5 bases; nucleotides not matched to a gene: 7.

V and J are TRBV2 and TRBJ2-2; 9 nucleotides agree with TRBD1. With V trimmed by 7 bases and J by 3 bases, 6 bases remained unmatched. CDR3 length: 15 residues. CDR1 SNHLY and CDR2 FYNNEI come from the germline V gene. The CDR3: CASNLQGADTGELFF. The CDR3 region has the DNA TGTGCCAGCAACCTACAGGGGGCGGACACCGGGGAGCTGTTTTTT.

The chain uses TRBV7-3 and TRBJ1-4; D may be TRBD1 (5 bases). The V gene lost 9 bases and the J gene lost 8 bases, with 16 bases spanning the gap. Germline V lookup: CDR1 SGHTA, CDR2 FQGTGA. The CDR3 contains 13 residues. CDR3 in amino acids: CASMCGHSEKLFF. The CDR3 DNA reads as TGTGCCAGTATGTGCGGACATAGCGAAAAACTGTTTTTT.

This sequence joins TRBV7-3 and TRBJ1-5; D gene unclear. V lost 4 bases and J 4 bases, leaving 8 bases between the germline ends. The CDR3 is made up of 13 amino acids. Germline loops: CDR1 SGHTA, CDR2 FQGTGA. The CDR3 loop reads CASSSNGNQPQHF. The CDR3 coding sequence is TGTGCCAGCAGCTCTAACGGGAATCAGCCCCAGCATTTT.

Remarks on this clone: This sample includes further DNA sequences coding for the same CDR3. The chain uses TRBV5-4 and TRBJ2-3; 10 bases fit TRBD2. V dropped 4 bases and J dropped 0; count of bases not matched to a gene: 5. Germline CDR1 and CDR2: SGHNT and YYREEE (reference sequence). This CDR3 spans 16 amino acids. CDR3 DNA: TGTGCCAGCAGCCTCGGACTAGCGGCTAGCACAGATACGCAGTATTTT. It is translated as CASSLGLAASTDTQYF.

The genes are TRBV15 and TRBJ2-3; D remains unclear. The germline CDR1 and CDR2 sequences are LNHNV and YYDKDF (reference sequence). The CDR3 is 12 residues long. V was trimmed by 3 bases and J by 8 bases, leaving 9 bases between them. CDR3 nucleotides: TGTGCCACCAGCAGCCTTGGTAGTACGCAGTATTTT. Its translation is CATSSLGSTQYF.

The chain carries TRBV12-3 or TRBV12-4 and TRBJ1-4; possibly TRBD1 for D (5 bases). The V end was cut by 8 bases, the J end by 3 bases, with 10 bases between. The CDR3 consists of 13 residues. CDR3 region: CASLDKPNEKLFF. In DNA form, the CDR3 reads TGTGCCAGCCTGGACAAGCCTAATGAAAAACTGTTTTTT.

This clone was seen a handful of times. The chain is built from TRBV7-6 and TRBJ1-5, with TRBD1 as a possible D gene (6 bases). CDR1 is SGHVS and CDR2 is FNYEAQ in the germline V gene. Trimming shortened V by 0 bases and J by 4 bases, and 10 bases separated the two germline ends. There are 15 residues in the CDR3. The CDR3 nucleotides are TGTGCCAGCAGCTTAGCTCCACAGGGAAATCAGCCCCAGCATTTT. Translation gives CASSLAPQGNQPQHF.

The genes are TRBV18 and TRBJ1-1; 8 bases match TRBD1. Trimming took 3 bases from V and 2 from J; bases not matched to a gene: 5. Per the germline V gene, CDR1 is KGHSH and CDR2 is LQKENI. The CDR3 is 15 amino acids. DNA of the CDR3: TGTGCCAGCTCACCCTTCGGACAGGGCAACACTGAAGCTTTCTTT. Protein sequence: CASSPFGQGNTEAFF.

This rearrangement joins TRBV7-8 to TRBJ1-2; TRBD1 aligns across 11 bases. Trimming removed 5 bases from V and 4 bases from J; junction bases left unmatched: 6. The germline V gene has CDR1 SGHVS and CDR2 FQNEAQ. The CDR3 has 15 residues. Here the CDR3 DNA reads TGTGCCAGCAGCCGGGACAGGGGGGAGGGCTATGGCTACACCTTC. It encodes CASSRDRGEGYGYTF.

This clone was seen a handful of times. The chain combines TRBV19 with TRBJ2-1; D might be TRBD1 (6 bases). V was pared by 3 bases and J by 1 base, with 10 bases between. Germline CDR1 and CDR2: LNHDA and SQIVND (reference sequence). This CDR3 comprises 15 residues. The CDR3 protein is CASSMDRLSYNEQFF. The CDR3, as DNA: TGTGCCAGTAGTATGGACAGATTGTCCTACAATGAGCAGTTCTTC.

This chain uses TRBV6-4 with TRBJ2-1, with 7 bases that match TRBD2. The CDR3 length is 13 residues. Per germline, CDR1 MRHNA and CDR2 SNTAGT. Germline trimming cut 5 bases from V and 8 bases from J; bases unmatched to any gene: 6. CDR3 sequence reads: CASSPRTRDEQFF. CDR3 nucleotides: TGTGCCAGCAGTCCTAGGACTAGAGATGAGCAGTTCTTC.

This clone was detected once. V is TRBV4-3 and J is TRBJ1-4; possible D gene TRBD1, 6 bases. CDR3 size: 16 residues. V shed 4 bases and J shed 7 bases, with 19 bases lying between them. Germline CDR1 LGHNA, CDR2 YSLEER. The CDR3, as DNA: TGCGCCAGCAGCCCTGGAAGCGCACAGGGTACTGAAAAACTGTTTTTT. It is translated as CASSPGSAQGTEKLFF.

The gene calls are TRBV5-1 and TRBJ2-5; TRBD2 agrees at 9 bases. This CDR3 is 16 amino acids long. V lost 4 bases to trimming and J lost 2 bases; unmatched junction nucleotides: 9. CDR1 and CDR2 from the germline V gene are SGHRS and YFSETQ. CDR3 sequence: CASSEALGLAQETQYF. In DNA, the CDR3 is TGCGCCAGCAGCGAGGCCCTGGGACTAGCACAAGAGACCCAGTACTTC.